This T cell receptor (beta chain) was captured by sequencing in a study of T cells in Graves' hyperthyroidism and ophthalmopathy (dated by TCRdb to the late 2010s). Notes on the research overall: Peripheral blood samples were taken at the time of initial diagnosis, prior to any treatment. TCR V-J signatures able to tell the groups apart were searched for in a discovery cohort of 95 or so patients, of whom over 40 had Graves' ophthalmopathy and around 58 had stable Graves' hyperthyroidism. The approximately 100 discovery patients were randomly divided into training and test sets at a 7:3 ratio. In more than 5 Graves' hyperthyroidism patients, the study also compared T-cell repertoires from thyroid tissue with T-cell repertoires from blood. After blood sampling, hyperthyroidism patients were treated with methimazole at a starting dose of 30 mg daily, and ophthalmopathy patients were treated with high-dose intravenous methylprednisolone. The paper describes TCR Vbeta CDR3 sequencing of around 130 peripheral blood samples, made up of under 50 ophthalmopathy patients, roughly 72 hyperthyroidism patients and about 17 progressor patients. Prospective prediction of ophthalmopathy was tested in an independent validation cohort consisting of 18 to 20 hyperthyroidism patients and over 15 patients who later progressed to ophthalmopathy.

The TCR beta CDR3 regions were amplified from the RNA transcripts. A first-round RT-PCR of the TCR CDR3 used the HTBI primer set with the Qiagen OneStep RT-PCR kit. Libraries were constructed in a second round of multiplex PCR, after which size selection and purification were performed. Paired-end sequencing of the libraries was performed with 100 bp reads on an Illumina HiSeq2000. The authors processed their data as follows. SOAPnuke was used to process the raw data, throwing out any read that contained adapters or uncalled bases, had a mean Phred below 15, or lacked an exact constant-primer or identifier match. High-quality paired reads were merged using COPE v1.2.5, and each unique nucleotide sequence was defined as a clonotype. MiTCR v1.1 was used to align the clonotypes against IMGT TRBV, TRBD and TRBJ reference segments. Analysis was restricted to V-J combinations with a frequency above 0.0001, which covered roughly 99% of repertoires. A TCS score was defined as the ratio of F50 (clonal expansion) to E x V (chaos), with BLOSUM62-based TCRdist applied between CDR3 peptides within each V-J. Welch's t-statistics and random forest reduced roughly 500 V-J features to roughly 13, which were used in a naive Bayes classifier (R e1071). TCRdb's own reprocessing of the public reads used fastp at Q25 and MiXCR and kept productive beta chains. Here each entry gathers all rows of one CDR3 protein and keeps the most common genes and DNA. None of the V and J calls come from the authors' own analysis; TCRdb made them. The sample profile shows about 260,000 distinct CDR3 sequences; less than 30% of them were found once. The ten top clones hold around 28% of the sample.

The table lists this clonotype with many counts. It lacks a known antigen. One junction end disagrees with the germline gene, perhaps due to a read error. Findings and caveats that apply to the study as a whole: Most expanded thyroid clonotypes (frequency above 0.001) were also detected in blood, a finding suggesting that blood repertoires may reflect thyroid immune responses. No statistical method was used to fix the sample size in advance, and group allocation was not hidden from the investigators. During validation, the model predicted progression to ophthalmopathy a median of about 6.3 months ahead of onset, with around 65% sensitivity and 72% to 85% specificity. In cross-validation, a model built on a 13 V-J signature told ophthalmopathy apart from stable hyperthyroidism with just under 90% sensitivity and roughly 81% specificity, and in testing the same model reached 80%/75%.

The germline V gene yields MDHEN for CDR1 and SYDVKM for CDR2. The CDR3 runs 16 residues from the cysteine to the phenylalanine. Only the CDR3 DNA is retained, 48 bases long and in frame from the first base. Hyperthyroidism patients were aged 18 to 65 years and newly diagnosed, with disease duration of less than 2 months. Any patient with an uncontrolled infection, another autoimmune disease, pregnancy or lactation was excluded. Diagnoses relied on clinical symptoms, serum thyroxine and TRAb, thyroid ultrasound and orbital computed tomography. Blood from progressor patients was collected at the time of first diagnosis with hyperthyroidism, before any ophthalmopathy symptoms had appeared. PBMCs were isolated from approximately 10 ml of fresh peripheral blood by Ficoll-Paque density gradient centrifugation. Patients classed as progressors first received a Graves' hyperthyroidism diagnosis and then went on to develop ophthalmopathy during follow-up. Total RNA was extracted with Trizol reagent, and quality was checked on an Agilent 2100 Bioanalyzer.

This TCR was recovered from a man between 35 and 55 years old with Graves' hyperthyroidism that later progressed to Graves' ophthalmopathy. Sequencing was done on a sample of blood. This receptor chain uses TRBV28 and TRBJ2-7; a tentative D call is TRBD1 (6 bases match). The CDR3 corresponds to CASSLSPPTGSYVQYF. The DNA sequence is TGTGCCAGCAGTTTATCTCCCCCGACAGGATCCTACGTGCAGTACTTC. Here the CDR3 is joined to the reference TRBV28 and TRBJ2-7 genes, and the full variable domain is: DVKVTQSSRYLVKRTGEKVFLECVQDMDHENMFWYRQDPGLGLRLIYFSYDVKMKEKGDIPEGYSVSREKKERFSLILESASTNQTSMYLCASSLSPPTGSYVQYFGPGTRLTVT.